These 29 T cell receptor beta chains were sequenced from one sample in a study of CD8 T cells in ankylosing spondylitis. Each CDR3 protein gets one entry after TCRdb re-called the 5' RACE reads with MiXCR. The sample consists of about 230,000 distinct CDR3 sequences, 8.2% of them appearing once. The sequencing input was blood, either unsorted or a sorted T cell fraction (not recorded which). The receptor set was obtained from a female donor with ankylosing spondylitis or in good health (not recorded which).

This clonotype was found many times. The CDR3, as DNA: TGTGCCAGCACCTGGACTAGCGGGAGTTTTGAGTTCTTC. Protein product: CASTWTSGSFEFF. The J gene is TRBJ2-1, the V gene TRBV12-3 or TRBV12-4; 13 bases are shared with TRBD2. Unmatched junction bases numbered 8, after V lost 7 bases and J lost 14 bases. CDR3 size: 13 residues.

This clonotype came up many times. This chain joins TRBV20-1 and TRBJ1-3; no firm D call. CDR1 is DFQATT, CDR2 SNEGSKA, per germline (reference sequence). The V end was cut by 3 bases, the J end by 0 bases, with 12 bases between. The CDR3 is made up of 15 amino acids. The CDR3 nucleotides are TGCAGTGCTAGGGTGGACGGTCACTCTGGAAACACCATATATTTT. Amino acid sequence: CSARVDGHSGNTIYF.

This clonotype appeared many times. The chain uses TRBV12-3 or TRBV12-4 and TRBJ2-2, with D hard to call. The CDR3 totals 13 residues. The V gene lost 3 bases and the J gene lost 5 bases, with 7 bases spanning the gap. CDR3 DNA: TGTGCCAGCAGTTTTTCGGGTACCGGGGAGCTGTTTTTT. This gives the protein CASSFSGTGELFF.

In its sample, this clonotype was seen a few times. The chain combines TRBV10-3 with TRBJ2-7, with a weak D call TRBD1 (6 bases). Trimming cost V 6 bases and J 0 bases, with 15 bases left between them. In germline, CDR1 is ENHRY, CDR2 SYGVKD. This CDR3 has 15 residues. The CDR3 nucleotides are TGTGCCATCAGACCACAGGGCAAGAGCTCCTACGAGCAGTACTTC. Translated: CAIRPQGKSSYEQYF.

This chain links TRBV2 with TRBJ2-3, with a possible D match to TRBD2 (6 bases). The CDR3 loop spans 15 amino acids. The germline gives CDR1 SNHLY, CDR2 FYNNEI. V lost 5 bases, J lost 2 bases, and 14 bases lay in between. The CDR3 DNA reads as TGTGCCAGCAGTCACCGGGACTTGCCCACAGATACGCAGTATTTT. This sequence encodes CASSHRDLPTDTQYF. Filled out from reference TRBV2 and TRBJ2-3, the complete variable domain reads EPEVTQTPSHQVTQMGQEVILRCVPISNHLYFYWYRQILGQKVEFLVSFYNNEISEKSEIFDDQFSVERPDGSNFTLKIRSTKLEDSAMYFCASSHRDLPTDTQYFGPGTRLTVL.

This clonotype was counted ten times or more. The V gene is TRBV20-1, the J gene TRBJ2-7, with D perhaps TRBD1 or TRBD2 (5 bases each). CDR3 length: 13 amino acids. Between the trimmed V and J ends, which lost 5 bases and 4 bases, there was a span of 15 bases. Germline assignment: CDR1 DFQATT and CDR2 SNEGSKA (reference sequence). CDR3 coding DNA: TGCAGTGCTCGAAGGGACGGATCGTACGAGCAGTACTTC. Protein: CSARRDGSYEQYF.

In this sample, this clonotype turned up many times. The gene calls are TRBV30 and TRBJ1-6; D remains ambiguous. The V and J ends lost 7 bases and 7 bases respectively, with 11 bases between them. The germline V gene has CDR1 GTSNPN and CDR2 SVGIG (reference sequence). CDR3 length: 12 amino acids. The CDR3 DNA follows: TGTGCCTCGATGGGTGGGAATTCACCCCTCCACTTT. It encodes CASMGGNSPLHF.

The rearrangement links TRBV5-1 to TRBJ2-3; 13 positions match TRBD2. Germline V gives CDR1 SGHRS, CDR2 YFSETQ. V lost 9 bases to trimming and J lost 2 bases; unmatched junction nucleotides: 3. This CDR3 contains 14 residues. This chain's CDR3 is CATGLAGDTDTQYF. Written as DNA, the CDR3 is TGCGCCACCGGACTAGCGGGGGACACAGATACGCAGTATTTT.

Comments on this clonotype: A single base separates this from a much larger clone, so it may be a read error. This CDR3 is missing its conserved last phenylalanine or tryptophan, likely due to a read error. The chain uses TRBV12-3 or TRBV12-4 and TRBJ1-5; no firm D call. Trimming shortened V by 4 bases and J by 0 bases, and 10 bases separated the two germline ends. This CDR3 comprises 15 residues. The CDR3 coding sequence is TGTGCCAGCAGTTACGGCGGCTATAGCAATCAGCCCCAGCATCTT. It yields the protein CASSYGGYSNQPQHL.

In its sample, this clonotype was seen many times. The chain recombines TRBV29-1 with TRBJ2-3; 15 nucleotides match TRBD2. This CDR3 has 15 residues. The V and J ends lost 6 bases and 3 bases, in that order; junction bases with no gene match: 4. CDR1 and CDR2 from the germline V gene are SQVTM and ANQGSEA. CDR3 DNA: TGCAGCGTGGAGGGACTAGCGGGAGGAACAGATACGCAGTATTTT. Protein product: CSVEGLAGGTDTQYF.

Regarding this clonotype: Possible read error: a much larger clone is one base away. The chain has TRBV6-2 or TRBV6-3 and TRBJ2-1; 7 bases map to TRBD1. Germline V CDR1 and CDR2: MNHEY, SVGEGT. CDR3 length: 13 amino acids. V dropped 11 bases and J dropped 6; count of bases not matched to a gene: 10. The chain's CDR3 is CASSRDSLNEQFF. The DNA of the CDR3 is TGTGCCTCATCTCGGGACAGCCTCAATGAGCAGTTCTTC.

This clonotype was picked up a small number of times. V and J are TRBV20-1 and TRBJ2-3, with 9 nucleotides matching TRBD2. The CDR3 is 15 residues long. V shed 6 bases, J shed 7 bases, and the junction held 14 bases outside the gene matches. Germline V gene lookup returns CDR1 DFQATT and CDR2 SNEGSKA (reference sequence). The CDR3 sequence is CSASPLAGRGNTQYF. CDR3 DNA sequence: TGCAGTGCAAGCCCGCTAGCGGGGAGGGGAAATACGCAGTATTTT.

In this sample, this clonotype turned up many times. The chain is built from TRBV2 and TRBJ2-2; D tentatively fits TRBD1 or TRBD2 (5 bases each). Germline-derived CDR1 and CDR2 are SNHLY and FYNNEI. The CDR3 runs 14 residues. Trimming shortened V by 4 bases and J by 4 bases, and 10 bases separated the two germline ends. DNA of the CDR3: TGTGCCAGCAGTGGGACGAGGGGCACCGGGGAGCTGTTTTTT. This translates into CASSGTRGTGELFF. The full variable domain, in which reference TRBV2 and TRBJ2-2 provide the parts outside the CDR3, is EPEVTQTPSHQVTQMGQEVILRCVPISNHLYFYWYRQILGQKVEFLVSFYNNEISEKSEIFDDQFSVERPDGSNFTLKIRSTKLEDSAMYFCASSGTRGTGELFFGEGSRLTVL.

Many counts were recorded for this clonotype. The gene calls are TRBV7-9 and TRBJ2-1, with D hard to call. The V and J ends lost 4 bases and 9 bases respectively, with 10 bases between them. This CDR3 is 12 amino acids long. CDR1 and CDR2 (germline): SEHNR, FQNEAQ (reference sequence). CDR3: CASSSTESEQFF. In DNA form, the CDR3 reads TGTGCCAGCAGCTCCACAGAGAGTGAGCAGTTCTTC.

Remarks on this clonotype: Its ends do not fully match the called genes, so a read error is possible. This sequence joins TRBV7-9 and TRBJ1-4; D call uncertain. This CDR3 region has 14 residues. Germline CDR1 is SEHNR and CDR2 is FQNEAQ (reference sequence). In nucleotides, the CDR3 is TGTGCCAGCAGCTTTAGTCAGCTTAATGGAAAACTGTTTTTT. Translation gives CASSFSQLNGKLFF.

The chain couples TRBV7-2 to TRBJ1-2; the match to TRBD1 covers 7 bases. The CDR3 runs 15 residues. The germline gives CDR1 SGHTA, CDR2 FQGNSA. Trimming removed 4 bases from V and 4 bases from J; junction bases left unmatched: 9. The CDR3 protein is CASSSDRVGGYGYTF. As DNA, the CDR3 is TGTGCCAGCAGCTCAGACAGGGTTGGAGGCTATGGCTACACCTTC.

This clonotype was counted many times. The rearrangement uses TRBV29-1 and TRBJ2-3; D not resolved. CDR3 length: 13 amino acids. Trimming took off 4 bases at V and 2 bases at J, with 10 bases between the two ends. The germline CDR1 and CDR2 sequences are SQVTM and ANQGSEA. The CDR3 DNA reads TGCAGCGTTGTCGGTAGATCCACAGATACGCAGTATTTT. Translated, it gives CSVVGRSTDTQYF.

This clonotype showed up many times. Here the CDR3 DNA reads TGTGCCAGTAGTATTTTGGTATCCTACAATGAGCAGTTCTTC. It encodes CASSILVSYNEQFF. This rearrangement joins TRBV19 to TRBJ2-1, with unresolved D. The length of the CDR3 is 14 residues. Germline V gene lookup returns CDR1 LNHDA and CDR2 SQIVND (reference sequence). Trimming took 3 bases from V and 1 from J, leaving 7 bases between them.

This clonotype was observed many times. The V call is TRBV15, the J call TRBJ2-5; D unresolved. Germline V gene sequence: CDR1 LNHNV, CDR2 YYDKDF (reference sequence). V was trimmed by 4 bases and J by 4 bases, leaving 10 bases between them. CDR3 length: 13 amino acids. The CDR3 here is CATSTDPGETQYF. CDR3 DNA: TGTGCCACCAGCACTGACCCTGGAGAGACCCAGTACTTC. Using reference TRBV15 and TRBJ2-5 for the parts outside the CDR3, the full variable domain is DAMVIQNPRYQVTQFGKPVTLSCSQTLNHNVMYWYQQKSSQAPKLLFHYYDKDFNNEADTPDNFQSRRPNTSFCFLDIRSPGLGDTAMYLCATSTDPGETQYFGPGTRLLVL.

The sample holds many counts of this clonotype. The chain has TRBV4-1 and TRBJ2-7, with D uncertain. CDR1 is MGHRA, CDR2 YSYEKL, per germline. V lost 1 base to trimming and J lost 0 bases, with 10 bases between them. The CDR3 contains 15 residues. CDR3 DNA sequence: TGCGCCAGCAGCCAAGCCAGCTTTAGCTCCTACGAGCAGTACTTC. Protein: CASSQASFSSYEQYF.

Concerning this clonotype: A read error may be the cause here, since a much bigger clone is one base away. This CDR3 is CASNLEGYEQFF. The CDR3, as DNA: TGTGCCAGCAACTTAGAGGGCTATGAGCAGTTCTTC. The J gene is TRBJ2-1, the V gene TRBV11-3, with D perhaps TRBD2 (5 bases). CDR1 is SGHNT and CDR2 is YENEEA in the germline V gene. The CDR3 covers 12 residues.

This clonotype was counted many times. The rearrangement joins TRBV20-1 to TRBJ2-1; D is undetermined. The CDR3 length is 14 residues. The V and J ends lost 0 bases and 6 bases respectively, with 12 bases between them. Germline-derived CDR1 and CDR2 are DFQATT and SNEGSKA (reference sequence). CDR3 coding DNA: TGCAGTGCTAGAGATCCCTTAGGCGTCAATGAGCAGTTCTTC. It codes for CSARDPLGVNEQFF.

This clonotype has at least ten counts. The chain couples TRBV20-1 to TRBJ2-3; D ambiguous. The CDR3 totals 15 residues. Germline V CDR1 and CDR2: DFQATT, SNEGSKA (reference sequence). V dropped 6 bases and J dropped 3 bases, with 19 bases sitting between them. The CDR3: CSAFHRAGRTDTQYF. Here the CDR3 DNA reads TGCAGTGCATTCCATCGGGCCGGCAGGACAGATACGCAGTATTTT.

This clonotype showed up many times. The J gene is TRBJ2-1, the V gene TRBV24-1; 9 bases map to TRBD1. Germline CDR1 reads KGHDR; CDR2 reads SFDVKD. Trimming at V came to 3 bases and at J to 2 bases, leaving 7 bases not matched to a gene. There are 17 residues in the CDR3. CDR3 in DNA: TGTGCCACCAGTGATGGGGGGACAGGGATCGCCTACAATGAGCAGTTCTTC. Its protein product is CATSDGGTGIAYNEQFF.

This clonotype has at least ten counts. V gene TRBV12-5 combines with J gene TRBJ2-1; TRBD2 aligns across 11 bases. V dropped 7 bases and J dropped 9; count of bases not matched to a gene: 11. The germline gives CDR1 LGHNT, CDR2 FRNRAP. The CDR3 sequence is 15 residues long. The CDR3 sequence: CASALALAGGGEQFF. CDR3 nucleotides: TGTGCTAGTGCCCTGGCCCTAGCGGGAGGCGGTGAGCAGTTCTTC.

This clonotype was seen many times. V usage is TRBV14 and J usage is TRBJ1-5; D may be TRBD1 (6 bases). Trimming took off 4 bases at V and 2 bases at J, with 12 bases between the two ends. CDR1 is SGHDN and CDR2 is FVKESK in the germline V gene. The length of the CDR3 is 15 residues. The CDR3 region is CASSLGGLGNQPQHF. The CDR3 DNA reads TGTGCCAGCAGCCTAGGGGGGCTTGGCAATCAGCCCCAGCATTTT.

At least ten counts were recorded for this clonotype. The rearrangement links TRBV6-2 or TRBV6-3 to TRBJ2-7; TRBD2 matches 13 bases. CDR3 size: 18 residues. The J segment lost 3 bases and the V segment lost 6 bases, leaving 14 bases of the junction unmatched. Germline V CDR1 and CDR2: MNHEY, SVGEGT. The DNA of the CDR3 is TGTGCCAGCAGCCCCTCACCTGTGACTAGCGGGGGGAACTACGAGCAGTACTTC. Translation gives CASSPSPVTSGGNYEQYF.

The table lists this clonotype with many counts. The chain links TRBV5-1 to TRBJ2-7, with D perhaps being TRBD1 or TRBD2 (5 bases each). Between the trimmed V and J ends, which lost 0 bases and 0 bases, there was a span of 7 bases. The CDR3 is 14 amino acids. The V gene's germline CDR1 is SGHRS and CDR2 YFSETQ. As DNA, the CDR3 is TGCGCCAGCAGCTTGGAGGGGAGCTCCTACGAGCAGTACTTC. This translates into CASSLEGSSYEQYF.

This clonotype was found many times. V gene TRBV12-3 or TRBV12-4 combines with J gene TRBJ2-3; a weak D match, TRBD2 (6 bases). V lost 2 bases and J 4 bases, leaving 16 bases between the germline ends. This CDR3 contains 16 residues. In nucleotides, the CDR3 is TGTGCCAGCAGTTTATGGGACTTCAAGGCCCCAGATACGCAGTATTTT. This encodes CASSLWDFKAPDTQYF.